This T cell receptor (beta chain) was captured in a study of vaccination and CD4 T cells after COVID-19. About the research overall: Vaccination of participants consisted of two doses of either BNT162b2 or mRNA-1273 vaccine. Study-wide results and caveats: For convalescent patients, 304 of the 307 vaccine-specific clones analyzed were classified as spike mono-reactive. Researchers report that a median approximately 87% of reactive clones in convalescent patients surfaced only post-vaccination.

In its sample, this clonotype was seen a few times. Its antigen is not known. The CDR3 contains 15 residues. V lost 7 bases to trimming and J lost 4 bases; unmatched junction nucleotides: 8. Germline values: CDR1 MNHNS, CDR2 SASEGT. Oncomine TCR Beta short-read sequencing was applied to DNA from cultured CD4+ T cells. TCRdb called the PCR reads again in MiXCR, with one record for every CDR3 protein. The data hold some 9,500 distinct CDR3 sequences, with 68% observed a single time. Treatment meaning: approximately 11-day PBMC culture with coronavirus spike peptide pools or control peptides (ViraFEST assay). TCRs were sequenced by ViraFEST after antigen-specific T cells had been expanded with peptide pools.

The chain carries TRBV6-1 and TRBJ2-3, with 10 bases aligning to TRBD2. The source material was CD4+ T cells from blood, cultured in vitro, sampled before SARS-CoV-2 vaccination. This sequence originates from a human donor who had recovered from COVID-19. CDR3 sequence: CASTPTSGRPDTQYF. CDR3 nucleotides: TGTGCCAGCACTCCGACTAGCGGGCGACCAGATACGCAGTATTTT.